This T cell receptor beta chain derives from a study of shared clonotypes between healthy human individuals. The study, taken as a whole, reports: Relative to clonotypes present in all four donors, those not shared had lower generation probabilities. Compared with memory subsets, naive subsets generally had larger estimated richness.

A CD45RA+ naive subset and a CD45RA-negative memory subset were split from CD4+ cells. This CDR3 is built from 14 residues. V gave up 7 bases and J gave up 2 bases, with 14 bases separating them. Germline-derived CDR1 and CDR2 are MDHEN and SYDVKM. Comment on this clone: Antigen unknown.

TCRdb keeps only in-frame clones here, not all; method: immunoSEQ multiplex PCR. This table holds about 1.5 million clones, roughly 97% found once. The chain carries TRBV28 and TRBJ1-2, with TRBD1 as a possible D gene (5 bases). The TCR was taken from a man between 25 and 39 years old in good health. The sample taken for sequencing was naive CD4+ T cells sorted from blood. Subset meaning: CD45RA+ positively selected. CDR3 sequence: CASTLGPTNYGYTF. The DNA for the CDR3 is TGTGCCAGCACCCTGGGGCCAACGAACTATGGCTACACCTTC.